These T cell receptor beta chains were read from a single sample in a study of patients and donors after allogeneic stem cell transplantation. TCRdb re-called the RT-PCR reads through MiXCR, storing one row per CDR3 protein. Of fewer than 500,000 distinct CDR3 sequences listed, 16% were seen once; the top ten hold around 6.8%. The specimen was blood, either unsorted or a sorted T cell fraction (not recorded which). These receptor sequences come from a human donor who was either an allogeneic HSCT recipient or a stem cell or donor lymphocyte infusion donor (not recorded which). It is not recorded whose cells these are; they may come from a transplant donor. CDR3s include the opening cysteine and the closing phenylalanine or tryptophan. D genes are given only for firm matches. The size of a clone is reported for some rows only, either as once, few or many, or as a class for expanded clones.

>TRBV20-1|TRBJ2-1|TRBD2|.
TGCAGTGCTAGGACTAGCGGGAGCTCTGAGCAGTTCTTC
CSARTSGSSEQFF
>TRBV5-1|TRBJ2-3|.|many
TGCGCCAGCAGCTCAGTTCTAGATCCAGATACGCAGTATTTT
CASSSVLDPDTQYF
>TRBV27|TRBJ2-7|TRBD2|many
TGTGCCAGCAGGGTTGGACTAGGCAACTACGAGCAGTACTTC
CASRVGLGNYEQYF
>TRBV20-1|TRBJ2-7|.|.
TGCAGTGCGTACAGCTCTAGGAAGCTGAACGAGCAGTACTTC
CSAYSSRKLNEQYF
>TRBV15|TRBJ1-5|TRBD1|few
TGTGCCACCAGCAGATTGGACAGGGGTGGCCAGCCCCAGCATTTT
CATSRLDRGGQPQHF
>TRBV9|TRBJ1-1|TRBD1|few
TGTGCCAGCAGCGTTACAGGGGGTCGGACTGAAGCTTTCTTT
CASSVTGGRTEAFF
>TRBV7-2|TRBJ2-5|TRBD2|.
TGTGCCAGCAGCTTACGTACGTCGGGGGGTAGGGAGACCCAGTACTTC
CASSLRTSGGRETQYF
>TRBV6-1|TRBJ2-7|.|.
TGTGCCAGCAGTGAATACAAGGACAGCTACGAGCAGTACTTC
CASSEYKDSYEQYF
>TRBV5-1|TRBJ2-7|TRBD1|.
TGCGCCAGCAGCTCGGGCGGACAGGGACCCTCCTACGAGCAGTACTTC
CASSSGGQGPSYEQYF
>TRBV12-3/TRBV12-4|TRBJ1-1|.|.
TGTGCCAGCAGTTTTCGGGGCCCCGACACTGAAGCTTTCTTT
CASSFRGPDTEAFF
>TRBV9|TRBJ2-1|TRBD2|.
TGTGCCAGCAGCGAGAGGGGCGGGAGGGCCGAATACAATGAGCAGTTCTTC
CASSERGGRAEYNEQFF
>TRBV12-3/TRBV12-4|TRBJ1-6|.|once
TGTGCCAGCAGTTTTCAGCTCCATTCACCCCTCCACTTT
CASSFQLHSPLHF
>TRBV3-1|TRBJ2-3|TRBD1|once
TGTGCCAGCAGCCAGGGTACAGGGGGTAGGACAGATACGCAGTATTTT
CASSQGTGGRTDTQYF
>TRBV4-1|TRBJ1-2|TRBD1|few
TGCGCCAGCAGACACGGACAGGCCACTAACTATGGCTACACCTTC
CASRHGQATNYGYTF
>TRBV7-9|TRBJ1-1|TRBD1|.
TGTGCCAGCAGCCCCTTGACAGGGGGCATCGCTGAAGCTTTCTTT
CASSPLTGGIAEAFF
>TRBV29-1|TRBJ2-3|TRBD2|.
TGCAGCGTATCGACGAGGACTAGCGGGAGAACAGATACGCAGTATTTT
CSVSTRTSGRTDTQYF
>TRBV19|TRBJ2-1|.|.
TGTGCCAGTAGTAAGGAGCGGCGGTACAATGAGCAGTTCTTC
CASSKERRYNEQFF
>TRBV12-3/TRBV12-4|TRBJ1-6|TRBD1|.
TGTGCCAGCAGTGACAGGGTGGGGAAATCACCCCTCCACTTT
CASSDRVGKSPLHF
>TRBV20-1|TRBJ1-4|TRBD1|.
TGCAGTGCCCAGTGGCCTAGACAGGGGCCTAATGAAAAACTGTTTTTT
CSAQWPRQGPNEKLFF
>TRBV29-1|TRBJ2-2|TRBD2|.
TGCAGCGTCGGCGGACTAGCGGCGAACACCGGGGAGCTGTTTTTT
CSVGGLAANTGELFF
>TRBV4-1|TRBJ2-7|.|few
TGCGCCAGCAGCCGTAGTGGTCCGGGACTTCCCCAAGGCGAGCAGTACTTC
CASSRSGPGLPQGEQYF
>TRBV7-2|TRBJ2-1|TRBD2|.
TGTGCCAGCAGCTTAAGAAGCGGGGGCGGGAATGAGCAGTTCTTC
CASSLRSGGGNEQFF
>TRBV29-1|TRBJ2-7|TRBD1|few
TGCAGCGTTGGGGACAGGGAGTACGAGCAGTACTTC
CSVGDREYEQYF
>TRBV2|TRBJ1-5|.|many
TGTGCCAGCACCCTAGGGCACAGCAATCAGCCCCAGCATTTT
CASTLGHSNQPQHF
>TRBV3-1|TRBJ2-2|TRBD2|few
TGTGCCAGCAGCCAGGGACTAGCCGGCGGGGAGCTGTTTTTT
CASSQGLAGGELFF
>TRBV6-2/TRBV6-3|TRBJ2-5|.|.
TGTGCCAGCAGTCGACACACGCAAGAGACCCAGTACTTC
CASSRHTQETQYF
>TRBV20-1|TRBJ1-6|.|.
TGCAGTGCTAGACCGGACACTGGCTCCTATAATTCACCCCTCCACTTT
CSARPDTGSYNSPLHF
>TRBV7-3|TRBJ1-1|.|few
TGTGCCAGCAGCACAAAAGGCAACACTGAAGCTTTCTTT
CASSTKGNTEAFF
>TRBV12-3/TRBV12-4|TRBJ1-6|.|few
TGTGCCAGCAGTTTGTGGGGAAGGGATTCACCCCTCCACTTT
CASSLWGRDSPLHF
>TRBV21-1|TRBJ1-2|.|.
TGTGCCAGCAGCATACAGGGGGAGAATGGCTACACCTTC
CASSIQGENGYTF
>TRBV20-1|TRBJ1-5|TRBD1|few
TGCAGTGCTAGCGGGACAGACAATCAGCCCCAGCATTTT
CSASGTDNQPQHF
>TRBV12-5|TRBJ1-5|.|.
TGTGCTAGTGGTTTGCAGGACGGAGCAAATCACCCCCAGCATTTT
CASGLQDGANHPQHF
>TRBV11-2|TRBJ2-4|.|.
TGTGCCAGCAGCCCACCGCCTATGGGGGACATTCAGTACTTC
CASSPPPMGDIQYF
>TRBV7-9|TRBJ1-5|.|many
TGTGCCAGCAGCTTTAACAGTCACCAGCCCCAGCATTTT
CASSFNSHQPQHF
>TRBV7-6|TRBJ2-1|.|few
TGTGCCAGCAGCCCCCCCTGGGGCGATGAGCAGTTCTTC
CASSPPWGDEQFF
>TRBV10-3|TRBJ2-3|TRBD2|many
TGTGCCATCAGTGACGGGACTAGATCTAGCACAGATACGCAGTATTTT
CAISDGTRSSTDTQYF
>TRBV9|TRBJ1-6|TRBD1|.
TGTGCCAGCAGCGATCGGGACAGACGTATGCCCCTCCACTTT
CASSDRDRRMPLHF
>TRBV12-3/TRBV12-4|TRBJ2-1|.|many
TGTGCCAGCAACTTAGGGTTAACAGGCTACAATGAGCAGTTCTTC
CASNLGLTGYNEQFF
>TRBV2|TRBJ2-7|TRBD1|few
TGTGCCAGTGGCGGGTCAGGGGGACACGAGCAGTACTTC
CASGGSGGHEQYF
>TRBV2|TRBJ2-7|.|.
TGTGCCAGCAATCAGGGTCCAGCGCGAAGCTCCTACGAGCAGTACTTC
CASNQGPARSSYEQYF
>TRBV19|TRBJ2-3|.|.
TGTGCCAGTAGCCCAGGCTCGGGGAGGGATACGCAGTATTTT
CASSPGSGRDTQYF
>TRBV7-6|TRBJ2-5|.|.
TGTGCCAGCAGCTTAGATCGGGGGCGGCGTCCAGAGACCCAGTACTTC
CASSLDRGRRPETQYF
>TRBV6-1|TRBJ2-1|.|once
TGTGCCAGCAGTGACACTTCCCTCGGGGATGAGCAGTTCTTC
CASSDTSLGDEQFF
>TRBV30|TRBJ2-7|.|few
TGTGCCTGGGGCTCCTACGAGCAGTACTTC
CAWGSYEQYF
>TRBV24-1|TRBJ1-2|.|.
TGTGCCACCAGTCGGGGACATATCTTTGGCTACACCTTC
CATSRGHIFGYTF